Below, 16 T cell receptor beta chains from the same sample are listed, as sequenced in a study of blood T cell repertoires in COVID-19. Using immunoSEQ multiplex PCR, the repertoire was profiled, and TCRdb retains in-frame clones only, with some absent. The data contain a few hundred thousand clones, 65% to 85% of them singletons. The sample consisted of PBMCs or T cells enriched from blood (not recorded which). The receptor source for this set is a man in his forties or fifties who had recovered from COVID-19.

J is TRBJ1-5 and V is TRBV5-6; tentatively, D is TRBD1 (6 bases). V dropped 1 base and J dropped 4 bases, with 15 bases sitting between them. The CDR3 sequence is 16 residues long. Per the germline V gene, CDR1 is SGHDT and CDR2 is YYEEEE. CDR3 amino acids: CASSLSRQGINQPQHF. The CDR3 nucleotides read TGTGCCAGCAGCTTGAGTCGGCAGGGGATTAATCAGCCCCAGCATTTT.

The rearrangement links TRBV9 to TRBJ1-2, with D possibly TRBD1 on 5 matching bases. The CDR3 runs to 14 residues. The germline CDR1 and CDR2 sequences are SGDLS and YYNGEE. The V and J ends lost 2 bases and 6 bases respectively, with 14 bases between them. In DNA form, the CDR3 reads TGTGCCAGCAGCGTTGCCGGGGGGAGGCATGGCTACACCTTC. It encodes CASSVAGGRHGYTF.

V gene TRBV2 combines with J gene TRBJ2-7; D gene ambiguous. Trimming pared 0 bases from V and 0 bases from J, leaving 3 bases between. CDR1 SNHLY and CDR2 FYNNEI come from the germline V gene. This CDR3 has 13 amino acids. The CDR3 loop is CASSEAYSYEQYF. The CDR3 nucleotides read TGTGCCAGCAGTGAAGCGTACTCCTACGAGCAGTACTTC.

This chain joins TRBV6-5 and TRBJ2-5, with TRBD1 identical over 9 bases. V dropped 1 base and J dropped 5; count of bases not matched to a gene: 5. The germline gives CDR1 MNHEY, CDR2 SVGAGI. CDR3 size: 15 residues. The CDR3 loop is CASSYLGQGLETQYF. The CDR3 coding sequence is TGTGCCAGCAGTTACTTGGGACAGGGTTTGGAGACCCAGTACTTC.

The V gene is TRBV19, the J gene TRBJ1-6; 7 positions match TRBD1. Germline CDR1 reads LNHDA; CDR2 reads SQIVND (reference sequence). The CDR3 has 14 amino acids. The V and J ends lost 8 bases and 4 bases, in that order; junction bases with no gene match: 5. The CDR3 nucleotides are TGTGCCAGTGCCAAACAGGGGTATAATTCACCCCTCCACTTT. This encodes CASAKQGYNSPLHF.

The chain uses TRBV2 and TRBJ2-3; D might be TRBD2 (6 bases). The germline V gene encodes CDR1 SNHLY and CDR2 FYNNEI. This CDR3 has 14 amino acids. V was cut by 7 bases and J by 0 bases, with 11 bases left in between. The CDR3 DNA reads as TGTGCCAGCATGGTCGGGACTAGCACAGATACGCAGTATTTT. It yields the protein CASMVGTSTDTQYF. Full variable domain (outside the CDR3, taken from reference TRBV2 and TRBJ2-3): EPEVTQTPSHQVTQMGQEVILRCVPISNHLYFYWYRQILGQKVEFLVSFYNNEISEKSEIFDDQFSVERPDGSNFTLKIRSTKLEDSAMYFCASMVGTSTDTQYFGPGTRLTVL.

The table lists this clone with a few counts. The CDR3 loop is CASSQVLTGGLGELFF. The DNA for the CDR3 is TGTGCCAGCAGCCAAGTGCTAACGGGGGGCCTCGGGGAGCTGTTTTTT. The rearrangement links TRBV3-1 (or the pseudogene TRBV3-2) to TRBJ2-2; D is possibly TRBD2 (7 bases). The length of the CDR3 is 16 residues. Germline CDR1 LGHDT, CDR2 YNNKEL (reference sequence). V shed 1 base and J shed 7 bases, with 16 bases lying between them.

The chain carries TRBV30 and TRBJ2-7; a weak D match, TRBD2 (6 bases). CDR3 size: 14 residues. The germline CDR1 and CDR2 sequences are GTSNPN and SVGIG (reference sequence). V lost 4 bases and J lost 3, with 16 bases in between. The CDR3 reads CAWKGKLALYEQYF. The CDR3 DNA sequence: TGTGCCTGGAAAGGGAAACTAGCCCTCTACGAGCAGTACTTC.

J is TRBJ2-7 and V is TRBV6-1; maybe TRBD2 (6 bases). Germline CDR1 MNHNS, CDR2 SASEGT. This CDR3 spans 14 amino acids. V lost 7 bases to trimming and J lost 7 bases, with 20 bases between them. The CDR3 coding sequence is TGTGCCAGCATGTCGACTAGTCGACTTGGGGAGCAGTACTTC. This gives the protein CASMSTSRLGEQYF.

The chain has TRBV25-1 and TRBJ2-1; TRBD1 matches 10 bases. This CDR3 contains 15 residues. Germline V gene sequence: CDR1 MGHDK, CDR2 SYGVNS. V was clipped by 7 bases and J by 5 bases; unmatched bases: 8. The CDR3 sequence: CASKLDRGPNNEQFF. The CDR3 nucleotides read TGTGCCAGCAAGCTCGACAGGGGGCCAAACAATGAGCAGTTCTTC.

V gene TRBV5-6 combines with J gene TRBJ2-3; D is undetermined. CDR3 length equals 13 residues. The V end lost 2 bases, the J end lost 4 bases, and 8 bases lay between the germline ends. Germline CDR1 reads SGHDT; CDR2 reads YYEEEE. The CDR3 DNA reads TGTGCCAGCAGCTTTTCCGGAGCAGATACGCAGTATTTT. This gives the protein CASSFSGADTQYF.

Only one count was recorded for this clone. V is TRBV7-9 and J is TRBJ1-1, with D possibly matching TRBD1 (5 bases). Deletions cut 1 base from V and 5 bases from J, with 14 bases between. Germline CDR1 SEHNR, CDR2 FQNEAQ (reference sequence). The CDR3 length is 15 residues. Here the CDR3 reads CASSLVLGQGTEAFF. CDR3 in DNA: TGTGCCAGCAGCTTAGTTTTAGGGCAGGGAACTGAAGCTTTCTTT.

The J gene is TRBJ2-3, the V gene TRBV2; TRBD2 aligns across 10 bases. The CDR3 has 15 amino acids. Unmatched junction bases numbered 8, after V lost 8 bases and J lost 3 bases. Germline CDR1 is SNHLY and CDR2 is FYNNEI. The CDR3 coding sequence is TGTGCCAGCGGGAGAGCGGGGGGGCCGACAGATACGCAGTATTTT. Amino acids: CASGRAGGPTDTQYF.

This clone was recorded only once. V gene TRBV7-6 combines with J gene TRBJ1-5, with 8 nucleotides matching TRBD1. This CDR3 is built from 14 residues. From germline, CDR1 is SGHVS and CDR2 FNYEAQ. Germline trimming cut 5 bases from V and 8 bases from J; bases unmatched to any gene: 8. As DNA, the CDR3 is TGTGCCAGCAGCCCCAACAGGGGGAGGGAGCCCCAGCATTTT. It encodes CASSPNRGREPQHF.

The chain has TRBV7-2 and TRBJ1-2, with a tentative D call TRBD1 (6 bases). Between the trimmed V and J ends, which lost 5 bases and 4 bases, there was a span of 14 bases. Germline loops: CDR1 SGHTA, CDR2 FQGNSA. The length of the CDR3 is 14 residues. The CDR3 DNA sequence: TGTGCCAGCAGCAACAACCCAGGGGCCTATGGCTACACCTTC. Translation: CASSNNPGAYGYTF.

CDR3 loop: CASSLYQASDTQYF. In nucleotides, the CDR3 is TGCGCCAGCAGCTTGTACCAGGCATCAGATACGCAGTATTTT. The chain has TRBV5-1 and TRBJ2-3; no reliable D call. Trimming cost V 1 base and J 4 bases, with 10 bases left between them. The CDR3 length is 14 residues. Per germline, CDR1 SGHRS and CDR2 YFSETQ.